A single sample gave rise to the 28 T cell receptor beta chains below, sequenced in a study of T cells in Graves' hyperthyroidism and ophthalmopathy. There were TCR beta CDR3 regions amplified from RNA transcripts. HTBI primers were employed in a first-round RT-PCR of the TCR CDR3. TCRdb processed the multiplex PCR reads anew with MiXCR; each CDR3 protein has one entry. The sample shows some 250,000 distinct CDR3 sequences, 13% to 15% of them seen only once. Sequencing was performed on blood. These receptors were taken from a woman aged 40 to 50 with Graves' hyperthyroidism that later progressed to Graves' ophthalmopathy.

J is TRBJ2-1 and V is TRBV20-1; D is possibly TRBD1 (5 bases). Trimming removed 8 bases at V and 9 bases at J, with 23 bases between. CDR3 length equals 14 residues. Germline lookup yields CDR1 DFQATT and CDR2 SNEGSKA (reference sequence). The CDR3 spells CSSLPKGPQGEQFF. CDR3 DNA sequence: TGCAGTTCTTTACCGAAGGGCCCTCAGGGTGAGCAGTTCTTC.

V gene TRBV20-1 combines with J gene TRBJ2-7; D not certain. Germline assignment: CDR1 DFQATT and CDR2 SNEGSKA (reference sequence). This CDR3 comprises 11 residues. V lost 4 bases and J lost 4, with 8 bases in between. The CDR3 DNA is TGCAGTGCTACCCCCGCTTACGAGCAGTACTTC. Translation gives CSATPAYEQYF.

This clonotype was counted ten times or more. One end of the junction varies from germline; a read error may be responsible. The chain is built from TRBV24-1 and TRBJ2-1; the D gene is possibly TRBD1 (5 bases). The CDR3 spans 15 residues. CDR1 KGHDR and CDR2 SFDVKD come from the germline V gene. The CDR3 sequence: CATSDQGRSYNKQFF. As DNA, the CDR3 is TGTGCCACCAGTGATCAGGGCAGATCCTACAATAAGCAGTTCTTC.

This clonotype occurred many times. The chain joins TRBV11-2 to TRBJ2-1, with D maybe TRBD2 (6 bases). This CDR3 region has 18 residues. CDR1 and CDR2 (germline): SGHAT, FQNNGV. Between the trimmed V and J ends, which lost 0 bases and 3 bases, there was a span of 18 bases. The CDR3, as DNA: TGTGCCAGCAGCTTAGAGATCGGAGGAGGGAATGTCTACAATGAGCAGTTCTTC. Its protein product is CASSLEIGGGNVYNEQFF.

The chain links TRBV6-9 to TRBJ2-1; 11 nucleotides match TRBD2. The germline V gene encodes CDR1 MNHGY and CDR2 SVAAGI. The J segment lost 5 bases and the V segment lost 4 bases, leaving 7 bases of the junction unmatched. This CDR3 contains 16 residues. The CDR3 spells CASSSWPGLADNEQFF. The CDR3 DNA sequence: TGTGCCAGCAGTTCCTGGCCGGGACTAGCGGACAATGAGCAGTTCTTC.

Notes on this clonotype: A much larger clonotype is one base distant, so this may be a read error. The chain has TRBV28 and TRBJ1-4; D may be TRBD1 (5 bases). Germline V lookup: CDR1 MDHEN, CDR2 SYDVKM. Trimming pared 2 bases from V and 7 bases from J, leaving 14 bases between. The CDR3 spans 15 residues. CDR3 sequence: CASSLLDGGFEKLFF. The CDR3 DNA reads as TGTGCCAGCAGTTTACTGGACGGGGGTTTTGAAAAACTGTTTTTT.

This clonotype was found many times. The J gene is TRBJ1-4, the V gene TRBV7-9; possibly TRBD1 for D (6 bases). Germline V gene lookup returns CDR1 SEHNR and CDR2 FQNEAQ (reference sequence). V gave up 5 bases and J gave up 5 bases, with 18 bases separating them. This CDR3 has 16 residues. CDR3 residues: CASSPDRSRFNEKLFF. The CDR3 DNA reads as TGTGCCAGCAGCCCCGACAGGAGCCGATTCAATGAAAAACTGTTTTTT.

This clonotype was seen ten or more times. The gene calls are TRBV2 and TRBJ2-1, with 7 bases lining up with TRBD2. With 8 bases clipped from V and 5 bases from J, the junction kept 6 bases outside the gene matches. CDR3 length: 13 amino acids. CDR1 and CDR2 (germline): SNHLY, FYNNEI. Here the CDR3 DNA reads TGTGCCAGCTATAGCGGGCCGCACAATGAGCAGTTCTTC. It specifies CASYSGPHNEQFF.

The table lists this clonotype with many counts. The CDR3, as DNA: TGTGCCAGCATGAAGGGGTTGAACACTGAAGCTTTCTTT. Encoded protein: CASMKGLNTEAFF. This rearrangement joins TRBV28 to TRBJ1-1, with TRBD1 as a possible D gene (5 bases). This CDR3 region has 13 residues. Trimming removed 7 bases at V and 0 bases at J, with 9 bases between. The germline CDR1 and CDR2 sequences are MDHEN and SYDVKM.

This clonotype came up many times. The chain couples TRBV2 to TRBJ2-2; D remains ambiguous. Trimming removed 5 bases from V and 4 bases from J, with 14 bases in between. Germline V gene data show CDR1 as SNHLY and CDR2 as FYNNEI. The CDR3 contains 15 residues. CDR3 sequence reads: CASSNQHSSTGELFF. The CDR3 DNA reads TGTGCCAGCAGTAACCAACATTCAAGCACCGGGGAGCTGTTTTTT.

For this clonotype: Being one base from a much bigger clone, this may be a read error. This chain connects TRBV4-1 to TRBJ1-1; D call uncertain. CDR3 length equals 13 residues. The V end was cut by 4 bases, the J end by 4 bases, with 10 bases between. Germline CDR1 MGHRA, CDR2 YSYEKL. CDR3 sequence reads: CASSRTEGTEAFF. The DNA of the CDR3 is TGCGCCAGCAGCCGTACCGAGGGCACTGAAGCTTTCTTT.

This clonotype has a count of ten or more. The chain employs TRBV20-1 and TRBJ2-4; 12 bases align to TRBD2. Trimming cost V 0 bases and J 5 bases; bases outside gene matches: 8. Germline V gene sequence: CDR1 DFQATT, CDR2 SNEGSKA (reference sequence). This CDR3 comprises 17 residues. The CDR3 DNA is TGCAGTGCTAGAGATACCGCTAGCGGGAGGGTGGAAAACATTCAGTACTTC. Its translation: CSARDTASGRVENIQYF.

This clonotype showed up just once. The J gene is TRBJ2-1, the V gene TRBV18; no clear D gene. The germline gives CDR1 KGHSH, CDR2 LQKENI. V was pared by 6 bases and J by 10 bases, with 16 bases between. The CDR3 length is 13 residues. Here the CDR3 reads CASSLGDGPEQFF. In DNA form, the CDR3 reads TGTGCCAGCTCCCTCGGAGACGGACCCGAGCAGTTCTTC.

J is TRBJ2-3 and V is TRBV29-1; no reliable D call. Germline loops: CDR1 SQVTM, CDR2 ANQGSEA. The germline V and J ends were trimmed by 6 bases and 7 bases, with 17 bases remaining between them. The CDR3 contains 13 residues. CDR3 region: CSVPGPPLYTQYF. CDR3 DNA: TGCAGCGTGCCGGGCCCGCCATTATATACGCAGTATTTT.

This clonotype showed up many times. The gene calls are TRBV5-1 and TRBJ1-1, with D maybe TRBD1 (6 bases). V lost 2 bases, J lost 4 bases, and 15 bases lay in between. CDR1 and CDR2 (germline): SGHRS, YFSETQ. The CDR3 length is 15 residues. The CDR3: CASSFNRERGTEAFF. CDR3 nucleotide sequence: TGCGCCAGCAGCTTTAACAGGGAGAGGGGCACTGAAGCTTTCTTT. Full variable domain (missing parts from reference TRBV5-1 and TRBJ1-1): KAGVTQTPRYLIKTRGQQVTLSCSPISGHRSVSWYQQTPGQGLQFLFEYFSETQRNKGNFPGRFSGRQFSNSRSEMNVSTLELGDSALYLCASSFNRERGTEAFFGQGTRLTVV.

A note on this clonotype: A much bigger clone sits one base away, suggesting this may be a read error. The J gene is TRBJ2-3, the V gene TRBV20-1; D is possibly TRBD2 (5 bases). Germline V gene lookup returns CDR1 DFQATT and CDR2 SNEGSKA (reference sequence). The CDR3 runs 14 residues. V was trimmed by 6 bases and J by 6 bases, leaving 19 bases between them. CDR3 nucleotides: TGCAGTGCCAATGACCCCGTGGAGGTGGATACGCAGTATTTT. The encoded protein is CSANDPVEVDTQYF.

This clonotype has more than one count but fewer than ten. The chain recombines TRBV5-1 with TRBJ2-5; maybe TRBD1 (6 bases). Germline V CDR1 and CDR2: SGHRS, YFSETQ. The V gene lost 2 bases and the J gene lost 7 bases, with 15 bases spanning the gap. The CDR3 loop spans 14 amino acids. CDR3 in amino acids: CASSFFTGRVTQYF. CDR3 nucleotides: TGCGCCAGCAGCTTTTTCACAGGGCGGGTGACCCAGTACTTC.

This clonotype has a count of ten or more. The CDR3 DNA reads as TGTGCCTGGGGACTAGCGGGAGGTCTATCCTACAATGAGCAGTTCTTC. It codes for CAWGLAGGLSYNEQFF. The chain recombines TRBV30 with TRBJ2-1, with TRBD2 matching over 14 bases. CDR1 and CDR2 from the germline V gene are GTSNPN and SVGIG (reference sequence). The CDR3 length is 16 residues. J was trimmed by 1 base and V by 5 bases; bases with no gene match: 4.

This clonotype was seen repeatedly, ten times or more. The V gene is TRBV28, the J gene TRBJ2-7, with TRBD2 matching 7 bases. CDR3 length: 14 residues. Trimming removed 2 bases from V and 4 bases from J; junction bases left unmatched: 5. Germline CDR1 and CDR2: MDHEN and SYDVKM. CDR3 in amino acids: CASSLGGSRYEQYF. CDR3 nucleotide sequence: TGTGCCAGCAGTTTAGGCGGGAGTCGGTACGAGCAGTACTTC.

This clonotype appeared many times. The chain has TRBV2 and TRBJ1-2, with D possibly matching TRBD1 (6 bases). The germline V and J ends were trimmed by 3 bases and 4 bases, with 15 bases remaining between them. Germline loops: CDR1 SNHLY, CDR2 FYNNEI. The CDR3 covers 15 residues. The CDR3, as DNA: TGTGCCAGCAGTGACGGGCAGGGGATAGGCTATGGCTACACCTTC. Its protein product is CASSDGQGIGYGYTF.

The chain couples TRBV2 to TRBJ2-7; D possibly corresponds to TRBD1 (6 bases). Trimming cost V 8 bases and J 3 bases, with 17 bases left between them. This CDR3 is built from 14 residues. From germline, CDR1 is SNHLY and CDR2 FYNNEI. The CDR3 DNA follows: TGTGCCAGCGCCCGCAGGGGATTCTTCTACGAGCAGTACTTC. Amino acid sequence: CASARRGFFYEQYF.

This clonotype was seen repeatedly, ten times or more. The genes are TRBV20-1 and TRBJ2-1; D not resolved. The ends were cut back, 7 bases at V and 8 bases at J, with 12 bases in the middle. The CDR3 has 11 residues. The germline gives CDR1 DFQATT, CDR2 SNEGSKA (reference sequence). CDR3 residues: CSVLRLYEQFF. CDR3 DNA: TGCAGTGTTCTCCGCCTTTATGAGCAGTTCTTC.

This clonotype was counted ten times or more. The chain combines TRBV20-1 with TRBJ2-2, with D possibly matching TRBD2 (6 bases). V lost 3 bases, J lost 3 bases, and 11 bases lay in between. The CDR3 has 14 amino acids. The V gene's germline CDR1 is DFQATT and CDR2 SNEGSKA (reference sequence). CDR3 amino acids: CSARTRGYTGELFF. CDR3 nucleotides: TGCAGTGCTAGGACTAGAGGATACACCGGGGAGCTGTTTTTT.

This clonotype was recorded a few times. The chain employs TRBV10-3 and TRBJ2-2, with no clear D. The V end was cut by 8 bases, the J end by 2 bases, with 6 bases between. This CDR3 region has 12 residues. Germline loops: CDR1 ENHRY, CDR2 SYGVKD. CDR3 loop: CAIQANTGELFF. CDR3 nucleotides: TGTGCCATCCAGGCTAACACCGGGGAGCTGTTTTTT.

In its sample, this clonotype was seen many times. V gene TRBV6-1 combines with J gene TRBJ2-1; a weak D match, TRBD2 (5 bases). V lost 6 bases and J lost 4, with 22 bases in between. The germline gives CDR1 MNHNS, CDR2 SASEGT. This CDR3 is built from 17 residues. CDR3 protein: CASSLRPRSSGYNEQFF. Here the CDR3 DNA reads TGTGCCAGCAGCCTCCGACCCCGCTCGTCGGGGTACAATGAGCAGTTCTTC.

This clonotype was seen repeatedly, ten times or more. The genes are TRBV10-3 and TRBJ1-1; tentative D call: TRBD1 (5 bases). The CDR3 is made up of 15 amino acids. Trimming took 0 bases from V and 1 from J, leaving 9 bases between them. Germline V gene sequence: CDR1 ENHRY, CDR2 SYGVKD. The chain's CDR3 is CAISESPQGNTEAFF. In DNA form, the CDR3 reads TGTGCCATCAGTGAGTCTCCGCAGGGGAACACTGAAGCTTTCTTT.

There are many counts of this clonotype. V and J are TRBV5-1 and TRBJ2-1; a possible D gene is TRBD2 (5 bases). Deletions cut 0 bases from V and 3 bases from J, with 10 bases between. CDR3 length: 15 residues. Germline lookup yields CDR1 SGHRS and CDR2 YFSETQ. The CDR3 loop reads CASSLESSGYNEQFF. The CDR3 DNA follows: TGCGCCAGCAGCTTGGAGTCAAGCGGCTACAATGAGCAGTTCTTC.

This clonotype was seen repeatedly, ten times or more. The rearrangement joins TRBV10-1 to TRBJ2-2; no clear D gene. Trimming shortened V by 4 bases and J by 5 bases, and 5 bases separated the two germline ends. The CDR3 covers 12 residues. Per germline, CDR1 WNHNN and CDR2 SYGVQD (reference sequence). CDR3: CASSGMTGELFF. CDR3 DNA: TGCGCCAGCAGTGGTATGACCGGGGAGCTGTTTTTT.